These T cell receptor beta chains were read from a single sample in a study of spatial heterogeneity in lung cancer. TCRdb itself ran the 5' RACE reads through MiXCR, one entry per CDR3 protein. Of 15,000 to 20,000 distinct CDR3 sequences detected, around 6.9% appear once; the ten largest clones hold approximately 3.5%. The starting material was lung tumor tissue, obtained at surgery. Source of these receptors: a female donor with early-stage non-small cell lung cancer. CDR3s include the opening cysteine and the closing phenylalanine or tryptophan. Fields, in order: J gene, D gene, V gene, clone size, CDR3 DNA, CDR3 protein. The D gene is left open where the match is weak. Clone size is shown for a subset of rows, as once, few, many or a class of expanded clone.

j_call: TRBJ1-5; d_call: TRBD1; v_call: TRBV7-2; clone_size: many; cdr3_nt: TGTGCCAGCAGCTCACGATCGGGACAGCATAGCAATCAGTACCAGCATTTT; cdr3_aa: CASSSRSGQHSNQYQHF
j_call: TRBJ2-3; d_call: TRBD1; v_call: TRBV29-1; clone_size: medium-sized; cdr3_nt: TGCAGCACGGGACAGAACACAGATACGCAGTATTTT; cdr3_aa: CSTGQNTDTQYF
j_call: TRBJ1-4; d_call: -; v_call: TRBV4-3; clone_size: medium-sized; cdr3_nt: TGCGCCAGCAGCCCCGACTCCCCACGGACGGCTAATGAAAAACTGTTTTTT; cdr3_aa: CASSPDSPRTANEKLFF
j_call: TRBJ2-5; d_call: TRBD1; v_call: TRBV19; clone_size: -; cdr3_nt: TGTGCCAGTAGAGAAAGGGGGCGCTACCAAGAGACCCAGTACTTC; cdr3_aa: CASRERGRYQETQYF
j_call: TRBJ1-1; d_call: -; v_call: TRBV18; clone_size: many; cdr3_nt: TGTGCCAGCTCACGACAGGAGGGGTTGACTGAAGCTTTCTTT; cdr3_aa: CASSRQEGLTEAFF
j_call: TRBJ2-7; d_call: TRBD1; v_call: TRBV27; clone_size: medium-sized; cdr3_nt: TGTGCCAGCAGTTTATCGCGGGCCCTCCCCCGGGACAGGGTACCCTACGAGCAGTACTTC; cdr3_aa: CASSLSRALPRDRVPYEQYF
j_call: TRBJ2-1; d_call: -; v_call: TRBV5-1; clone_size: many; cdr3_nt: TGCGCCAGCAGCTTCCTCGGACAGTCGGCGAATGAGCAGTTCTTC; cdr3_aa: CASSFLGQSANEQFF
j_call: TRBJ2-7; d_call: TRBD1; v_call: TRBV14; clone_size: medium-sized; cdr3_nt: TGTGCCAGCAGCCATGGACCCCGGGACAGGGGGTACGAGCAGTACTTC; cdr3_aa: CASSHGPRDRGYEQYF
j_call: TRBJ2-5; d_call: -; v_call: TRBV7-2; clone_size: many; cdr3_nt: TGTGCCAGCAGCTTATCGTACCAAGAGACCCAGTACTTC; cdr3_aa: CASSLSYQETQYF
j_call: TRBJ1-3; d_call: -; v_call: TRBV3-1; clone_size: many; cdr3_nt: TGTGCCAGCAGCCAAGTAGCCGGAAACACCATATATTTT; cdr3_aa: CASSQVAGNTIYF
j_call: TRBJ2-7; d_call: -; v_call: TRBV10-3; clone_size: -; cdr3_nt: TGTGCCATCAGTGAGTGGGGATCTGCCTACGAGCAGTACTTC; cdr3_aa: CAISEWGSAYEQYF
j_call: TRBJ2-2; d_call: TRBD1; v_call: TRBV12-3/TRBV12-4; clone_size: many; cdr3_nt: TGTGCCAGCAGTTTAAGACAGGGTACCGGGGAGCTGTTTTTT; cdr3_aa: CASSLRQGTGELFF
j_call: TRBJ2-1; d_call: -; v_call: TRBV21-1; clone_size: many; cdr3_nt: TGTGCCAGCAGCAAAAGGGGACAGGGACCCTCTTACAATGAGCAGTTCTTC; cdr3_aa: CASSKRGQGPSYNEQFF
j_call: TRBJ2-3; d_call: -; v_call: TRBV7-9; clone_size: many; cdr3_nt: TGTGCCAGCAGCTTAGATGTGGCTTACACAGATACGCAGTATTTT; cdr3_aa: CASSLDVAYTDTQYF
j_call: TRBJ2-3; d_call: -; v_call: TRBV20-1; clone_size: many; cdr3_nt: TGCAGTGCTAGAGATCATCTGAGTAGTGGAACAGATACGCAGTATTTT; cdr3_aa: CSARDHLSSGTDTQYF
j_call: TRBJ2-1; d_call: -; v_call: TRBV3-2; clone_size: -; cdr3_nt: TGTGCCAGCAAACCCCAGTGGAATGAGCAGTTCTTC; cdr3_aa: CASKPQWNEQFF
j_call: TRBJ2-2; d_call: -; v_call: TRBV18; clone_size: many; cdr3_nt: TGTGCCAGCTCAGAGGACGGCGCGAACACCGGGGAGCTGTTTTTT; cdr3_aa: CASSEDGANTGELFF
j_call: TRBJ2-7; d_call: -; v_call: TRBV6-5; clone_size: many; cdr3_nt: TGTGCCAGCAGTAACCACCTTTACGAGCAGTACTTC; cdr3_aa: CASSNHLYEQYF
j_call: TRBJ2-5; d_call: -; v_call: TRBV6-2/TRBV6-3; clone_size: few; cdr3_nt: TGTGCCAGCACCTACACCCTAAAAGCCGTCTTCCAGGAGACCCAGTACTTC; cdr3_aa: CASTYTLKAVFQETQYF
j_call: TRBJ2-3; d_call: -; v_call: TRBV12-3/TRBV12-4; clone_size: many; cdr3_nt: TGTGCCAGCAGTCTCCCGGCCTGGGGCGGGAATACGCAGTATTTT; cdr3_aa: CASSLPAWGGNTQYF